The 2 T cell receptor beta chains reported below all come from one sample, sequenced in a study of Ad26.COV2.S vaccination and SARS-CoV-2 variants (dated by TCRdb to the early 2020s). This specimen's time point label, interpreted: individuals recovered from natural SARS-CoV-2 infection. The protocol used for the library was the immunoSEQ multiplex PCR assay. As stored in TCRdb, this immuneACCESS dataset retains in-frame rearrangements with V and J assigned. A fraction of the clones does not appear; measured against another copy, unresolved V genes explain less than half of the discrepancy, and the remainder lacks a known reason. The sample table holds around 350,000 clones, of which roughly nine tenths were seen once. Jointly, the top ten make up 3% to 5% of the sample. Sequencing was performed on peripheral blood, taken after recovery from COVID-19. These receptor sequences come from a human donor who had recovered from COVID-19.

This clone was counted once. The V and J genes are TRBV19 and TRBJ2-2; TRBD1 aligns across 8 bases. The J segment lost 4 bases and the V segment lost 9 bases, leaving 16 bases of the junction unmatched. This CDR3 contains 17 residues. Per germline, CDR1 LNHDA and CDR2 SQIVND (reference sequence). The CDR3 here is CASLVSRQGAGTGELFF. Written as DNA, the CDR3 is TGTGCCAGCCTAGTTTCCAGGCAGGGGGCCGGCACCGGGGAGCTGTTTTTT.

The chain couples TRBV25-1 to TRBJ2-7, with a tentative D call TRBD1 (6 bases). Germline assignment: CDR1 MGHDK and CDR2 SYGVNS. This CDR3 has 13 residues. The V end lost 4 bases, the J end lost 2 bases, and 9 bases lay between the germline ends. CDR3 nucleotide sequence: TGTGCCAGCAGTGCTACAGGGACCTACGAGCAGTACTTC. This sequence encodes CASSATGTYEQYF.